This record looks at one T cell receptor beta chain sequence and its context. Its antigen specificity is not known. One base away there is no much larger clone; base qualities are not given. The cohort consisted of more than 650 healthy bone marrow donors. Cohort members were all nominally healthy when sampled, although unrecorded immune exposures were likely present. The donor tested CMV seronegative, placing the donor among the approximately 400 seronegative members of the cohort. Every donor gave a peripheral blood sample, and the peripheral blood mononuclear cells from that sample were used for TCR beta sequencing. Genomic DNA extraction from the blood cell samples was performed with the Qiagen DNeasy Blood Extraction Kit. The sample comes from a study of cytomegalovirus exposure and HLA in healthy donors (dated by TCRdb to the late 2010s). About the study as a whole: In an earlier analysis of 450 to 750 of the donors, approximately 260 Gb of sequence data and about 110 million unique TCR beta sequences from about 190 million T cells were reported. About 280 gigabases of sequencing data and about 92 million unique TCR sequences made up an early release that covered under 750 HLA-typed donors. Of the approximately 400 genotyped donors, 65% to 90% fell in the genetic ancestry cluster associated with self-reported Caucasian donors. The study was designed to test whether signatures of past pathogen exposure could be identified by cataloging public T cell receptors. The study used immunosequencing to profile the T cell repertoires of hundreds of subjects and linked those repertoires to cytomegalovirus serostatus. In addition to the first cohort of approximately 670 subjects, a separate validation cohort of over 90 different subjects was used. To predict cytomegalovirus infection status, the study combined high-throughput TCR immunosequencing, statistical association of individual TCRs with disease status, and machine learning. In a later analysis, previously published TCR beta repertoires from fewer than 750 donors were re-analyzed and high-resolution HLA genotyping was added so that TCR occurrence patterns could be studied. Rather than using new phenotypic data, the later analysis identified candidate immune exposures from TCR beta sequences and from how often those sequences occurred across donors. In an earlier analysis of 587 of the donors, high-throughput TCR beta sequencing was used to judge whether each TCR beta V gene segment behaved as functional or pseudogenic. Alongside the repertoire data, information on donor age, sex, ethnicity and CMV serostatus was compiled. A later genetic analysis took genome-wide SNP genotypes for about 65% of the roughly 670 donors and used that subset as a discovery cohort. All discovery cohort repertoires had been generated using a single sequencing platform. Both class I and class II loci were covered by HLA typing, at four-digit resolution. The number of donors typed differed by locus, with 629-630 for A, B, C, DRB1 and DQB1, more than 500 for DQA1, approximately 570 for DPA1, and some 440 for DPB1. About 5 DR-DQ haplotypes were handled as single units for association and clustering, since linkage in the cohort was strong. Among some 410 genotyped donors of the cohort, an average of approximately 240,000 unique TCR beta nucleotide sequences was sequenced per donor, of which about 18% were non-productive. The study at large found these results: In a later analysis, TCR association rates were found to vary across HLA loci, with the most associated TCRs seen for DRB1 alleles and the fewest for HLA-C alleles. Presence/absence analyses assumed roughly uniform sequencing depth across donors, an assumption that may not hold. In a later genetic analysis, fewer N-insertions in productive TCRs were reported among donors in an Asian-associated ancestry cluster than the roughly 700-donor mean. Correlated functional status among segregating V segments might be attributable to linkage disequilibrium, but an unknown experimental factor could not be ruled out. The classifier was reported to diagnose cytomegalovirus status with high specificity and sensitivity in both the original cohort and the validation cohort. A group of highly shared sequence variants was considered likely to be a technical artifact of the sequencing pipeline. In an earlier analysis of some 500 of the donors, most TCR beta V segments appeared in productive rearrangements about 87% or about 30% of the time, broadly matching IMGT annotations. Some IMGT-functional V segments, including TRBV6-2 and TRBV6-3, could not be distinguished by the 87-base-pair reads and were therefore excluded. Assigning TCR associations to individual alleles was difficult when HLA alleles, especially DR and DQ, strongly co-occurred. This cohort had only TCR beta chains sequenced, and the lack of alpha or paired-chain data limited which features could be detected. The authors suggested that the approach could potentially be generalized to other disease states and immunological phenotypes. Because HLA typing was unavailable for some donors at each locus, only the typed subset was used in association tests. In a later analysis, HLA-associated TCR beta chains were found to be more clonally expanded and to have lower generation probabilities than equally common non-associated chains. Seventeen rarely observed V segments, including chromosome 9 orphons, were excluded from the earlier analysis of approximately 600 of the donors because counts were too low. V-gene and J-gene trimming of TCR beta chains was associated with a missense DCLRE1C variant in a later genetic analysis, and the association was replicated in an independent cohort. For the cohort, immune exposure information was limited to CMV serostatus. Several of the top co-occurrence clusters appeared to be linked to parvovirus B19, influenza, CMV and Epstein-Barr virus, according to a later analysis. The study gave a list of under 200 TCR beta chains associated with cytomegalovirus. A further reported finding was that TCR beta sequences accurately predicted the HLA-A and HLA-B alleles for most subjects in the first cohort. Most TCR sequences were seen in very few donors, while some public TCRs were found in many individuals. In vitro tests confirmed that three of the cytomegalovirus-associated TCR beta chains recognize cytomegalovirus antigens. Most CMV-associated TCR beta chains appeared to be HLA-restricted in a later analysis, and the HLA associations seemed to be driven largely by CMV exposure. In a later analysis, some 17,000 TCR beta sequences were associated with specific HLA alleles at a false discovery rate of 0.05.

The CDR3 goes from the cysteine to the phenylalanine over 17 residues. The sequence is cut down to CDR3 DNA, 51 bases in frame from base 1. According to the germline V gene, CDR1 reads SGHDT and CDR2 reads YYEEEE. Libraries were built with the immunoSEQ multiplex PCR assay. The multiplex PCR relied on a mix of 60 forward primers for TCR Vbeta segments and 13 reverse primers for TCR Jbeta segments. The CDR3 region of rearranged TCR beta genes was amplified from genomic DNA with a multiplex PCR assay. The amplified TCR beta libraries were sequenced on the Illumina HiSeq System as 87-base-pair reads. The published analysis was carried out like this. In a later analysis, tens of millions of unique TCR beta chains were counted across the 500 to 700 repertoires, and around 10 million of these chains were shared by at least two donors. A nearest-neighbor algorithm error-corrected the raw reads and collapsed the reads into unique sequences, merging closely related sequences to remove PCR and sequencing errors. Alignment of CDR3 sequences to IMGT reference sequences was used to assign V, D and J gene segments. For a sequence to be retained, at least a six-nucleotide match to both a V gene segment and a J gene segment was required. Rearrangements were called productive when the CDR3 lacked stop codons and stayed in frame with V and J; all others were non-productive. Following IMGT convention, CDR3 was defined as the stretch from the second conserved V-encoded cysteine to the conserved J-encoded phenylalanine. The earlier analysis of more than 450 of the donors excluded sequences that lacked an unambiguous match to a single V gene segment. An earlier analysis of over 450 of the donors classified V segments as functional when productive rearrangements were above 56.7% and as segregating when the standard deviation between donors was above 5%. A statistical classification framework was developed to diagnose cytomegalovirus status using the catalog of TCR beta chain sequences. V and J gene assignment, in a later analysis, came from comparing TCR nucleotide sequences with IMGT/GENE-DB human TR gene sequences. Using the TCRdist pipeline, a later analysis assigned CDR3 sequences along with most-parsimonious VDJ recombination scenarios. In a later analysis, each TCR beta chain was defined by its CDR3 amino acid sequence together with its V-gene family, and reads lacking a unique V-gene family were excluded. In a later analysis, approximately 640 highly shared, low-generation-probability nucleotide sequences were removed to address suspected cross-contamination and a sequencing artifact. In a later analysis, a clonal expansion index was calculated for each public chain from normalized within-repertoire ranks of inferred template counts. A later analysis computed generation probabilities with a VDJ recombination model fitted to out-of-frame rearrangements, and checked the results against IGoR. In a later analysis, TCR-TCR, TCR-HLA and TCR-CMV co-occurrence was scored with hypergeometric tests, and a repertoire-size bias correction was applied to TCR pairs. To estimate false discovery rates, a later analysis permuted the HLA or CMV assignments 20 times. In a later analysis, co-occurring TCRs were grouped using DBSCAN, and TCRdist sequence similarity was added for clustering within HLA-allele-positive subsets. Repertoires with fewer than 30,000 or more than 120,000 public chains were left out of co-occurrence clustering, as were a few repertoires with anomalous nucleotide sharing. Entries here come from immuneACCESS through TCRdb and include only in-frame sequences with V and J called. Some clones fail to appear in such tables; in the studies checked, an unresolved V gene covers under half of the shortfall, and the cause of the remainder is unknown. V, J and clone size were drawn from that table, and D and trimming were deduced from the DNA. The sample table shows 180,000 or so clones, and approximately 65% are seen once. Around 3% of the sample goes to the ten largest clones.

Sequencing input: PBMCs. This clonotype was sampled from a man aged 40-50 years in good health and CMV-seronegative. Rearrangement joined TRBV5-6 to TRBJ2-5; TRBD1 matches 7 bases in the middle. The J call could be wrong; TRBJ2-7 is a better fit for the DNA end. The DNA reads as follows: TGTGCCAGCAGCTTGTGGGTAACAGGGGAGAGAACCTACGAGCAGTACTTC. Its translation is CASSLWVTGERTYEQYF.